These T cell receptor beta chains were read from a single sample in a study of T cells in Graves' hyperthyroidism and ophthalmopathy. Via MiXCR, TCRdb re-called the multiplex PCR reads, giving one row per CDR3 protein. The sample holds some 720,000 distinct CDR3 sequences, about a sixth seen once. Sequenced: blood. The receptors stem from a man aged 18 to 29 with Graves' hyperthyroidism. Both conserved end residues are part of each CDR3. A D gene is named only where the DNA matches it firmly. Expanded clones are given a class, and other clones once, few, many or no size at all.

many,17,TRBD2,TRBJ2-7,TRBV7-9,TGTGCCAGCAGCTTAACTAGCGGGAGCGGTTACCCCTACGAGCAGTACTTC,CASSLTSGSGYPYEQYF
few,14,.,TRBJ2-3,TRBV20-1,TGCAGTGGGGGGGCTAGCGAGGTGACAGATACGCAGTATTTT,CSGGASEVTDTQYF
.,14,.,TRBJ2-2,TRBV5-1,TGCGCCAGCACCGGCGCACAGGGCACCGGGGAGCTGTTTTTT,CASTGAQGTGELFF
many,13,.,TRBJ2-1,TRBV2,TGTGCCAGTAAAGAAGACAGCTACAATGAGCAGTTCTTC,CASKEDSYNEQFF
many,18,.,TRBJ2-1,TRBV2,TGTGCCAGCGCAAAGCACAGGGGAACGTTAGCGGGGAAGCGGGAGCAGTTCTTC,CASAKHRGTLAGKREQFF
many,13,.,TRBJ1-1,TRBV19,TGTGCCAGTAGTATCGAACGGAGCACTGAAGCTTTCTTT,CASSIERSTEAFF
many,16,TRBD2,TRBJ2-5,TRBV27,TGTGCCAGCAGTTCAGGACTAGCGGCGACCCAAGAGACCCAGTACTTC,CASSSGLAATQETQYF
many,14,.,TRBJ1-5,TRBV4-3,TGCGCCAGCAGCCAAGATAGGAGGGATCAGCCCCAGCATTTT,CASSQDRRDQPQHF
many,15,.,TRBJ1-1,TRBV28,TGTGCCAGCAGTAACCCCGGGCCGATGAACACTGAAGCTTTCTTT,CASSNPGPMNTEAFF
.,17,.,TRBJ2-3,TRBV7-3,TGTGCCAGCAGCCCCCTCGGGGGACACATCACCGGGGATACGCAGTATTTT,CASSPLGGHITGDTQYF
.,14,TRBD2,TRBJ2-7,TRBV4-1,TGCGCCAGCAGCCCCGCTAGCGGGTTCTACGAGCAGTACTTC,CASSPASGFYEQYF
.,15,.,TRBJ2-7,TRBV27,TGTGCCAGCAGCTCCTATGACAGCGGAACCTACGAGCAGTACTTC,CASSSYDSGTYEQYF
many,16,TRBD2,TRBJ2-3,TRBV28,TGTGCCAGCAGCTTCCTGGGCGGGAGGCGGACAGATACGCAGTATTTT,CASSFLGGRRTDTQYF
.,14,.,TRBJ2-5,TRBV5-6,TGTGCCAGCAGCTTGCAGGGAGAGCAAGAGACCCAGTACTTC,CASSLQGEQETQYF
many,17,.,TRBJ1-1,TRBV2,TGTGCCAGCAGTGAAGCGCGGCCAGAATCTCTGAACACTGAAGCTTTCTTT,CASSEARPESLNTEAFF
.,14,.,TRBJ1-5,TRBV6-1,TGTGCCAACCGGGACATCCATAGCAATCAGCCCCAGCATTTT,CANRDIHSNQPQHF
many,14,.,TRBJ2-1,TRBV7-9,TGTGCCAGCAGCTTAGATACCCCCTACAATGAGCAGTTCTTC,CASSLDTPYNEQFF
.,14,.,TRBJ2-2,TRBV20-1,TGCAGTGCTTGTGAAGAGGGGGGGGCCGGGGAGCTGTTTTTT,CSACEEGGAGELFF
many,13,.,TRBJ2-7,TRBV29-1,TGCAGCGTCCAGGCGGGCCCAGCCTACGAGCAGTACTTC,CSVQAGPAYEQYF
many,15,.,TRBJ1-2,TRBV12-3/TRBV12-4,TGTGCCAGCAAGGGCAGACAGGCCCACAACTATGGCTACACCTTC,CASKGRQAHNYGYTF
few,15,.,TRBJ1-2,TRBV28,TGTGCCAGCAGTATTCCGTTGGGACACCAAGTGGGCTACACCTTC,CASSIPLGHQVGYTF
.,15,TRBD1,TRBJ2-5,TRBV13,TGTGCCAGCAGCCTCGGCGCGCAGGGGGCACAGACCCAGTACTTC,CASSLGAQGAQTQYF
.,15,.,TRBJ2-7,TRBV9,TGTGCCAGCAGCGTGGCTGGAGACAGGACCTACGAGCAGTACTTC,CASSVAGDRTYEQYF
few,17,TRBD2,TRBJ2-1,TRBV7-6,TGTGCCAGCAGCAAAAAGCCTAGCGGGGCTTCCTACAATGAGCAGTTCTTC,CASSKKPSGASYNEQFF
.,14,TRBD2,TRBJ2-7,TRBV28,TGTGCCAGCAGGGCTACTAGCGGGAGCTACGAGCAGTACTTC,CASRATSGSYEQYF
many,15,TRBD1,TRBJ1-5,TRBV20-1,TGCAGTGCTAGTCGGACAGGGGGCGTTGGTCAGCCCCAGCATTTT,CSASRTGGVGQPQHF
many,13,.,TRBJ2-1,TRBV18,TGTGCCAGCTCAATTACTAGGGACAATGAGCAGTTCTTC,CASSITRDNEQFF
.,12,TRBD2,TRBJ2-1,TRBV7-9,TGTGCCAGCAGCTTAGACGGGAGGGGGCAGTTCTTC,CASSLDGRGQFF
many,13,.,TRBJ2-5,TRBV11-3,TGTGCCAGCAGCTTAGTAGGGGTTGGGACCCAGTACTTC,CASSLVGVGTQYF
.,16,.,TRBJ1-4,TRBV25-1,TGTGCCAGCAGTGAATATGGGAACAGGGTTCGGGAAAAACTGTTTTTT,CASSEYGNRVREKLFF
many,16,TRBD1,TRBJ2-7,TRBV27,TGTGCCAGCAGTTTGTCCCCGGCAGGGGGATCCTACGAGCAGTACTTC,CASSLSPAGGSYEQYF
.,13,.,TRBJ1-3,TRBV7-9,TGTGCCAGCAGCAGGGGTCCTGGAAACACCATATATTTT,CASSRGPGNTIYF
many,14,TRBD1,TRBJ2-4,TRBV28,TGTGCCAGCAGCTTACAGGGGCCCAAAAACATTCAGTACTTC,CASSLQGPKNIQYF
many,13,TRBD1,TRBJ2-7,TRBV28,TGTGCCAGCAGTTTCAGGACAGGGGACGAGCAGTACTTC,CASSFRTGDEQYF
many,14,TRBD1,TRBJ2-7,TRBV6-5,TGTGCCAGCAGTTACAGACAGGGGGCGGGGGAGCAGTACTTC,CASSYRQGAGEQYF
few,13,.,TRBJ1-1,TRBV29-1,TGCAGCGTTCAAGGCCCTCGGAGAACTGAAGCTTTCTTT,CSVQGPRRTEAFF
many,14,.,TRBJ2-3,TRBV7-2,TGTGCCAGCAGCTTACTGGGGAAAACAGATACGCAGTATTTT,CASSLLGKTDTQYF
.,15,.,TRBJ2-7,TRBV24-1,TGTGCCACCAGTGATTCTGGGGGCCCTACCTACGAGCAGTACTTC,CATSDSGGPTYEQYF
many,11,.,TRBJ1-2,TRBV12-3/TRBV12-4,TGTGCCAGCAAGGTGGCAGGTGGCTACACCTTC,CASKVAGGYTF
many,13,.,TRBJ1-6,TRBV7-2,TGTGCCAGCAGACTCAGGGGTAATTCACCCCTCCACTTT,CASRLRGNSPLHF
many,17,.,TRBJ2-5,TRBV7-8,TGTGCCAGCAGCTCGATGAGGGTAGCGACAGTCTCGGGGACCCAGTACTTC,CASSSMRVATVSGTQYF
few,17,TRBD2,TRBJ2-1,TRBV5-5,TGTGCCAGCAGCCCTGCGGGACTAGCGGACCGCACTCGTGAGCAGTTCTTC,CASSPAGLADRTREQFF
.,13,.,TRBJ2-3,TRBV20-1,TGCAGTGCTTCGACAGTCAGCACAGATACGCAGTATTTT,CSASTVSTDTQYF